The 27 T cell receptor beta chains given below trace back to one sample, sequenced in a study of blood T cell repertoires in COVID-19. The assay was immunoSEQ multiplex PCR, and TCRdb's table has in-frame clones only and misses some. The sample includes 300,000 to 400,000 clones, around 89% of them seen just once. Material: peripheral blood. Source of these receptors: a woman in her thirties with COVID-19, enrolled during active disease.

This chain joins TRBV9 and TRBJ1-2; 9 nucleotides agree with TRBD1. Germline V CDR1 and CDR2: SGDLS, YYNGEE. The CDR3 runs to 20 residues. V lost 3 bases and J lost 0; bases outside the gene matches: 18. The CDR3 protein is CASSERGPGTGRGANYGYTF. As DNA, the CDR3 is TGTGCCAGCAGCGAGCGGGGACCGGGGACAGGGAGAGGGGCTAACTATGGCTACACCTTC.

The CDR3 DNA reads as TGTGCCAGCAATAACATGGGGGGGAACACTGAAGCTTTCTTT. Its translation: CASNNMGGNTEAFF. V is TRBV27 and J is TRBJ1-1; D is possibly TRBD1 (5 bases). CDR3 size: 14 residues. The germline V and J ends were trimmed by 7 bases and 1 base, with 13 bases remaining between them. The germline V gene encodes CDR1 MNHEY and CDR2 SMNVEV (reference sequence).

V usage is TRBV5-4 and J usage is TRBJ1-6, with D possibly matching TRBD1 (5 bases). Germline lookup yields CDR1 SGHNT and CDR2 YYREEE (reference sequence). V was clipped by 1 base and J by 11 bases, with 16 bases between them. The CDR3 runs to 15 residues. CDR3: CASSLSAQGPAPLHF. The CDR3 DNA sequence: TGTGCCAGCAGCTTGAGCGCGCAGGGTCCGGCACCCCTCCACTTT.

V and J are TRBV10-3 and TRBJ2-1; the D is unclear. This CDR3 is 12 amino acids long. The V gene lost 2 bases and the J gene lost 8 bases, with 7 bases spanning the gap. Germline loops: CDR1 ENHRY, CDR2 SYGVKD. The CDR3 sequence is CAISEGVYEQFF. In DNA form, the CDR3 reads TGTGCCATCAGTGAGGGAGTCTATGAGCAGTTCTTC.

The CDR3 nucleotides read TGTGCCAGCAGCACGACAGGGAATCATTCACCCCTCCACTTT. Translation: CASSTTGNHSPLHF. The chain combines TRBV7-9 with TRBJ1-6; TRBD1 matches 7 bases. Germline CDR1 reads SEHNR; CDR2 reads FQNEAQ (reference sequence). Trimming cost V 5 bases and J 8 bases; bases outside gene matches: 6. The CDR3 consists of 14 residues.

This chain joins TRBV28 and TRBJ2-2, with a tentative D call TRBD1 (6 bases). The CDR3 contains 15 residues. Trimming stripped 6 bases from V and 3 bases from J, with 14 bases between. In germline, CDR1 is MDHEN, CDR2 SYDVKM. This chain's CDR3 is CASSGQYIDTGELFF. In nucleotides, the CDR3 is TGTGCCAGCAGCGGACAGTATATCGACACCGGGGAGCTGTTTTTT.

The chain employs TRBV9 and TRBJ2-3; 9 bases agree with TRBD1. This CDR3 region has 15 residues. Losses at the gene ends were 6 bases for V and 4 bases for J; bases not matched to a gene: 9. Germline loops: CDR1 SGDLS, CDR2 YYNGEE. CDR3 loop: CASTPQGQGSDTQYF. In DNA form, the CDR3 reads TGTGCCAGCACCCCTCAGGGACAGGGTTCAGATACGCAGTATTTT.

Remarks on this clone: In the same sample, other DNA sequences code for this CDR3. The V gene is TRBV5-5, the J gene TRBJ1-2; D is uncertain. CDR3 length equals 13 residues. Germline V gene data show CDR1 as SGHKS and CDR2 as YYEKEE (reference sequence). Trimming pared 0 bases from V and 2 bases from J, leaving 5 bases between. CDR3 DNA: TGTGCCAGCAGCTTGGCTGGCAACTATGGCTACACCTTC. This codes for CASSLAGNYGYTF.

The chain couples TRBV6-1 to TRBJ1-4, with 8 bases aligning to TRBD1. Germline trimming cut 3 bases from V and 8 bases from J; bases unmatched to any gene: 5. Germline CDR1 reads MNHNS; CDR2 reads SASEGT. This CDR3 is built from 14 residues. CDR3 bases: TGTGCCAGCAGTGAGTTACAGGGGGGAGAAAAACTGTTTTTT. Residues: CASSELQGGEKLFF.

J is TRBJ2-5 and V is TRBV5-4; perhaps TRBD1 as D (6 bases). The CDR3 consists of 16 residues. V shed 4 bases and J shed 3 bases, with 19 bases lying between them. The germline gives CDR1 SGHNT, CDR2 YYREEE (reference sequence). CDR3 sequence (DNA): TGTGCCAGCAGCCCCGACCCCGGGACACTCGAAGAGACCCAGTACTTC. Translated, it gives CASSPDPGTLEETQYF.

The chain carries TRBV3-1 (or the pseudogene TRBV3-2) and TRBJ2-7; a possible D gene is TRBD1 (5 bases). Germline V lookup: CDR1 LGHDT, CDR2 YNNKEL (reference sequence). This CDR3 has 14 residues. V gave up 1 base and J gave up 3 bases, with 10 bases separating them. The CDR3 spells CASSQGSGIYEQYV. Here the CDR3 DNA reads TGTGCCAGCAGCCAAGGTTCAGGGATCTACGAGCAGTACGTC.

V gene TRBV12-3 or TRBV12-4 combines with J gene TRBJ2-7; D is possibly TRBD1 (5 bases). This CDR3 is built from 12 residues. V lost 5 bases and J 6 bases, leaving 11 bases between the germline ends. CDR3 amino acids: CASSPDTPEQYF. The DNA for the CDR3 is TGTGCCAGCAGTCCGGACACTCCCGAGCAGTACTTC.

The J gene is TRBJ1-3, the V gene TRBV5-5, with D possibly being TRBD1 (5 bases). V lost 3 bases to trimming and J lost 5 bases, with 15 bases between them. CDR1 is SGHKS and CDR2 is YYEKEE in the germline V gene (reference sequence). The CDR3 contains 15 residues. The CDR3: CASSSKAGDRNTIYF. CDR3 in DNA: TGTGCCAGCAGCTCAAAGGCGGGGGACCGAAACACCATATATTTT.

For the CDR3, the DNA is TGTGCCAGCAGTGAGGGGACTAGGGGCGGGGAGCTGTTTTTT. It translates to CASSEGTRGGELFF. The rearrangement joins TRBV2 to TRBJ2-2, with TRBD2 identical over 8 bases. Trimming took 3 bases from V and 7 from J; bases not matched to a gene: 4. Germline V CDR1 and CDR2: SNHLY, FYNNEI. This CDR3 is built from 14 residues.

The CDR3 protein is CASSYSMASNQPQHF. The CDR3 DNA reads TGTGCCAGCAGTTACTCGATGGCTAGCAATCAGCCCCAGCATTTT. The rearrangement links TRBV6-5 to TRBJ1-5; unclear D gene. The CDR3 has 15 amino acids. Deletions cut 0 bases from V and 0 bases from J, with 6 bases between. The germline V gene encodes CDR1 MNHEY and CDR2 SVGAGI.

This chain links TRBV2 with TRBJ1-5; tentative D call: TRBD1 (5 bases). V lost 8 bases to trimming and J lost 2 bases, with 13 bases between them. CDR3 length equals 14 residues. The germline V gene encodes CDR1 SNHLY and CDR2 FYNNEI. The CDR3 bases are TGTGCCAGCCGGCCTGGGGGGGGCAATCAGCCCCAGCATTTT. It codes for CASRPGGGNQPQHF.

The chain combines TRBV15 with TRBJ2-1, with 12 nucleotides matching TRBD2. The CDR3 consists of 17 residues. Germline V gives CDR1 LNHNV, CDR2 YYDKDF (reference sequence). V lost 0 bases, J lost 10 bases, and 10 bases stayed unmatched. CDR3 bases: TGTGCCACCAGCAGAGACCGCGGGACTAGCGGGCCGAGGGAGCAGTTCTTC. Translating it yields CATSRDRGTSGPREQFF.

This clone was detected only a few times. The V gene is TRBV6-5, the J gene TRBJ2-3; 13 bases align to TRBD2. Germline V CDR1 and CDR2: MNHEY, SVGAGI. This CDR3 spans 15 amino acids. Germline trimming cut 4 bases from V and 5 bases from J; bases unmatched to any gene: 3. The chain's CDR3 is CASSSLAGGLDTQYF. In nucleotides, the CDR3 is TGTGCCAGCAGTTCACTAGCGGGGGGGCTAGATACGCAGTATTTT.

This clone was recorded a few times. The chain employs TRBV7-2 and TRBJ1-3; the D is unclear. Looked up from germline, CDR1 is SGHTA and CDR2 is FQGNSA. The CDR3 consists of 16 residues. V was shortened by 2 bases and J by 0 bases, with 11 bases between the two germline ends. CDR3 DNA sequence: TGTGCCAGCAGCTTACACGGTGGGAGCTCTGGAAACACCATATATTTT. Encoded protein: CASSLHGGSSGNTIYF.

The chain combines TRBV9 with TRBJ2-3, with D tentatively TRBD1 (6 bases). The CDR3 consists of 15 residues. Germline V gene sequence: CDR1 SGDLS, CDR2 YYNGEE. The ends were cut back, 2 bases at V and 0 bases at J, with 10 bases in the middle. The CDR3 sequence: CASSVWTASTDTQYF. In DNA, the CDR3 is TGTGCCAGCAGCGTTTGGACAGCTAGCACAGATACGCAGTATTTT.

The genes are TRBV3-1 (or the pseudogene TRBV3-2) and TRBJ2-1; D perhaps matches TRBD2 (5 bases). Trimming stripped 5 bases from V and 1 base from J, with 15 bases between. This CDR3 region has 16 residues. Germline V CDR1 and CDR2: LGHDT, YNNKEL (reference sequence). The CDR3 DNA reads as TGTGCCAGCAGCGTAAGCTTTGGCGGGTCCTACAATGAGCAGTTCTTC. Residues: CASSVSFGGSYNEQFF.

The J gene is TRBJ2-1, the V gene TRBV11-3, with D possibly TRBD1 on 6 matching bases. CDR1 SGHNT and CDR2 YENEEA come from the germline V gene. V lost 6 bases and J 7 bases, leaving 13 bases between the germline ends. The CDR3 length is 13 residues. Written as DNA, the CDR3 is TGTGCCAGCAGTTGGGGGACAAATAATGAGCAGTTCTTC. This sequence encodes CASSWGTNNEQFF.

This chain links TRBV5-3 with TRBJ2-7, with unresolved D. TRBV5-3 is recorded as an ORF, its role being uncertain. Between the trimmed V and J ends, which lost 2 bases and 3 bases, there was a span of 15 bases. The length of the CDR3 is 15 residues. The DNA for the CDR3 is TGTGCCAGAAGCTTCAACCCTAGGCTCGACTACGAGCAGTACTTC. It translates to CARSFNPRLDYEQYF.

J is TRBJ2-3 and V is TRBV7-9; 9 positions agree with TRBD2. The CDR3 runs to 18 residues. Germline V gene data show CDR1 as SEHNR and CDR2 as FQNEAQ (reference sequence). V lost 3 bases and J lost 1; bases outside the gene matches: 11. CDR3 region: CASSFPSGGTDGTDTQYF. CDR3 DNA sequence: TGTGCCAGCAGCTTCCCAAGCGGGGGGACAGATGGCACAGATACGCAGTATTTT. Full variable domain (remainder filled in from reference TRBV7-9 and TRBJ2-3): DTGVSQNPRHKITKRGQNVTFRCDPISEHNRLYWYRQTLGQGPEFLTYFQNEAQLEKSRLLSDRFSAERPKGSFSTLEIQRTEQGDSAMYLCASSFPSGGTDGTDTQYFGPGTRLTVL.

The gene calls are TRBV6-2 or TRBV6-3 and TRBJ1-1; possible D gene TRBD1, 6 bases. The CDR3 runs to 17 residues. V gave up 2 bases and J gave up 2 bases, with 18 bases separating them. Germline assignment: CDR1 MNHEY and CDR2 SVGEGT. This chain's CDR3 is CASSYGWGRRRNTEAFF. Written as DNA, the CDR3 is TGTGCCAGCAGTTACGGGTGGGGGCGACGGAGAAACACTGAAGCTTTCTTT.

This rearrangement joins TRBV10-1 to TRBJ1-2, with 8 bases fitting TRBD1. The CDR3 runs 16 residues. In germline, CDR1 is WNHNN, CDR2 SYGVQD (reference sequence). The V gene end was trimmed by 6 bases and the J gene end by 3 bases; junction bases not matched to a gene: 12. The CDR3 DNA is TGCGCCAGCAGCCGGACAGGGCGCCCGCCGGACTATGGCTACACCTTC. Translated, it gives CASSRTGRPPDYGYTF.

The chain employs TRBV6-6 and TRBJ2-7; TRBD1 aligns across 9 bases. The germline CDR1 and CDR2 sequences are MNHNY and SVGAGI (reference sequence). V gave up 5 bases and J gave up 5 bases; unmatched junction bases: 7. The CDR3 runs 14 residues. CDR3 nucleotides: TGTGCCAGCAGTGACAGGGGGTTATCCCACGAGCAGTACGTC. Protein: CASSDRGLSHEQYV.